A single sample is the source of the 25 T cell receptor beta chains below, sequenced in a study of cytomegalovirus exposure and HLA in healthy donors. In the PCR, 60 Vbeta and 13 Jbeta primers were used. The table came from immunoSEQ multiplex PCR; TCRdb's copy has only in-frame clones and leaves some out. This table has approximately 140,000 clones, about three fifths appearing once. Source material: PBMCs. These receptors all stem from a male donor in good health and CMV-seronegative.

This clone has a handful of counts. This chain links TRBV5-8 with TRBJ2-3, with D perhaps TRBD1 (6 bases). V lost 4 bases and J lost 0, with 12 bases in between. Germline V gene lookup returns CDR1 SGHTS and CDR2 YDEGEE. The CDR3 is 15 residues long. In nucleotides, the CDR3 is TGTGCCAGCAGCCTACAGACAGGTAGCACAGATACGCAGTATTTT. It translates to CASSLQTGSTDTQYF.

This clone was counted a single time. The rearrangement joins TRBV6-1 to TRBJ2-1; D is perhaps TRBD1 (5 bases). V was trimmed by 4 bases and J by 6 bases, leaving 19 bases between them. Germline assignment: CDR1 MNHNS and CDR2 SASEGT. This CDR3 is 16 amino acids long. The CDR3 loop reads CASSVSRQRMTNEQFF. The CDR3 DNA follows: TGTGCCAGCAGTGTCTCCCGACAGAGAATGACCAATGAGCAGTTCTTC.

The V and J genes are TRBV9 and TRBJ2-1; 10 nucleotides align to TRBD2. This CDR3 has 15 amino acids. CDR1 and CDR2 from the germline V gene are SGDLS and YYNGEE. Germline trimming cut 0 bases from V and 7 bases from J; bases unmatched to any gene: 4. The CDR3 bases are TGTGCCAGCAGCGTAGGGTCTAGCGGGGGAAATGAGCAGTTCTTC. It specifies CASSVGSSGGNEQFF.

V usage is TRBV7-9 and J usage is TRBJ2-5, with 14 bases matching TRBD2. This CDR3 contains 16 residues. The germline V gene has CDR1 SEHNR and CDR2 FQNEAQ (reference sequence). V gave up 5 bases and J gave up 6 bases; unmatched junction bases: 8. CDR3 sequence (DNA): TGTGCCAGCAGCCCCCGGGGACTAGCGGGGGCCCAGACCCAGTACTTC. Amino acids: CASSPRGLAGAQTQYF.

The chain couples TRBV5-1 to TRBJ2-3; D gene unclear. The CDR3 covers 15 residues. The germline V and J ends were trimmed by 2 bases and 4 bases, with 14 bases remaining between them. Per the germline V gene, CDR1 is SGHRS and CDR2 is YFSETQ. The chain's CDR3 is CASSFTSEVADTQYF. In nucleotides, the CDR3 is TGCGCCAGCAGCTTTACGAGTGAGGTTGCAGATACGCAGTATTTT.

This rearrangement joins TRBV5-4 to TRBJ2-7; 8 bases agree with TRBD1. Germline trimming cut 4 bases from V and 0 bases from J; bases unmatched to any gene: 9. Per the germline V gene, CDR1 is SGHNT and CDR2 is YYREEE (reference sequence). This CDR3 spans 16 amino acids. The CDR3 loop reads CASSQDDRGPSYEQYF. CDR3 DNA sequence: TGTGCCAGCAGCCAGGATGACAGGGGACCCTCCTACGAGCAGTACTTC.

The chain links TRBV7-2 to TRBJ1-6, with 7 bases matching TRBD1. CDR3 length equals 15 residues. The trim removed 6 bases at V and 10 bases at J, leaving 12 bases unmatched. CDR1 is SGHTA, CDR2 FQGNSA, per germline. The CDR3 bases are TGTGCCAGCAGACCGACAGGGACGTGGCTATCACCCCTCCACTTT. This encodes CASRPTGTWLSPLHF.

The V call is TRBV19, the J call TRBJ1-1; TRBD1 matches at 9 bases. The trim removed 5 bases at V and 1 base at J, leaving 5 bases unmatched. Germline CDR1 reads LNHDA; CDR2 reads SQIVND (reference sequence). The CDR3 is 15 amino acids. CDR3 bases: TGTGCCAGTAGTCCTTGGACAGGGGCGAACACTGAAGCTTTCTTT. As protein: CASSPWTGANTEAFF.

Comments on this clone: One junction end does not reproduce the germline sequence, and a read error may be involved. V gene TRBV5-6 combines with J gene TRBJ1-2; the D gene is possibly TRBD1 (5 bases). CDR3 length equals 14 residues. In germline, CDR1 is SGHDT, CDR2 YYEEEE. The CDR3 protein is CASSLKGRHYGYPF. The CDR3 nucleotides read TGTGCCAGCAGCTTAAAGGGGCGGCACTATGGCTACCCCTTC.

This chain's CDR3 is CASSSGQGDYGYTF. In DNA, the CDR3 is TGTGCCAGCAGCTCGGGACAGGGGGACTATGGCTACACCTTC. The chain couples TRBV7-3 to TRBJ1-2; TRBD1 aligns across 11 bases. Germline CDR1 and CDR2: SGHTA and FQGTGA. The V and J ends lost 4 bases and 3 bases, in that order; junction bases with no gene match: 1. The CDR3 sequence is 14 residues long.

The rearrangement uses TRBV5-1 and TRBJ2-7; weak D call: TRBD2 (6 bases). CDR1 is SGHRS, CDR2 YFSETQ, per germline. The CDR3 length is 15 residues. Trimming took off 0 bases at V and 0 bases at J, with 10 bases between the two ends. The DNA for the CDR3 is TGCGCCAGCAGCTTGGTTCTGGAGGGCTCCTACGAGCAGTACTTC. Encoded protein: CASSLVLEGSYEQYF.

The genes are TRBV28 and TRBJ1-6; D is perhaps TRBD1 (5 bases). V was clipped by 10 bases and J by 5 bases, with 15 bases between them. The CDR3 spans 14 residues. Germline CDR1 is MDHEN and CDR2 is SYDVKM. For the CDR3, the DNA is TGTGCCACTCACATAGGACAAAATAATTCACCCCTCCACTTT. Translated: CATHIGQNNSPLHF.

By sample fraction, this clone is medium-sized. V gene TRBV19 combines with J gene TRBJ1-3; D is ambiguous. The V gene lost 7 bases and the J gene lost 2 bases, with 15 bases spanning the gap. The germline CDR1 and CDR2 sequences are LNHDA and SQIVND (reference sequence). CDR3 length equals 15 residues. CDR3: CASTPEALPGNTIYF. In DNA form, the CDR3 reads TGTGCCAGTACTCCGGAGGCGCTCCCTGGAAACACCATATATTTT.

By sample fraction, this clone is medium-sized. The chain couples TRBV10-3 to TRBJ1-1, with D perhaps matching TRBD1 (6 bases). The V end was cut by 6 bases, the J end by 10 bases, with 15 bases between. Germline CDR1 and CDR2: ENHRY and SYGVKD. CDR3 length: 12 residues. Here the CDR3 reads CAISSGTPAAFF. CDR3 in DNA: TGTGCCATCAGCTCCGGGACACCCGCAGCTTTCTTT.

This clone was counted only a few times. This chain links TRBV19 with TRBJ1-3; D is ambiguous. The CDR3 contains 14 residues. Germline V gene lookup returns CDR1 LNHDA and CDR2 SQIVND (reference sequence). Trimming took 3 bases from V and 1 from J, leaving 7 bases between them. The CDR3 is CASSISRSGNTIYF. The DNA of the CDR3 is TGTGCCAGTAGTATTTCCAGGTCTGGAAACACCATATATTTT.

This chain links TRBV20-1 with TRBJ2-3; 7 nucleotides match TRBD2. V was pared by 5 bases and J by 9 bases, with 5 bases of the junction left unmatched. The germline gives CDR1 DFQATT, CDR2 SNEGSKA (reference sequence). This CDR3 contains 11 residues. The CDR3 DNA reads TGCAGTGCTGATGTGCGGGGGACGCAGTATTTT. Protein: CSADVRGTQYF.

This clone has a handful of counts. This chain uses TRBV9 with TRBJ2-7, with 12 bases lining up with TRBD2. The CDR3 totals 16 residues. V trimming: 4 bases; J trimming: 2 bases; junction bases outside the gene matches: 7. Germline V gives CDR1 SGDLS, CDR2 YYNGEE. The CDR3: CASSLGLAGYTYEQYF. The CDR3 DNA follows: TGTGCCAGCAGCCTAGGACTAGCGGGGTATACCTACGAGCAGTACTTC.

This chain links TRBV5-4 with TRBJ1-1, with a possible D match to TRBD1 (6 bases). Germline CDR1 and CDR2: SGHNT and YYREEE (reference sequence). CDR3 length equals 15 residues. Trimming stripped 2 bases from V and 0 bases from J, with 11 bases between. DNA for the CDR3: TGTGCCAGCAGCTTTTGGGGGCTTTTGAACACTGAAGCTTTCTTT. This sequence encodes CASSFWGLLNTEAFF.

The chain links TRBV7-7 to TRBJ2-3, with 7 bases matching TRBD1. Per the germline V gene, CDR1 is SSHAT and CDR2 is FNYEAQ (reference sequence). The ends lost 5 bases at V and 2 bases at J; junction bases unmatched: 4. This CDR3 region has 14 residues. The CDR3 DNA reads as TGTGCCAGCAGCCGGGACAGCTTCACAGATACGCAGTATTTT. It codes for CASSRDSFTDTQYF.

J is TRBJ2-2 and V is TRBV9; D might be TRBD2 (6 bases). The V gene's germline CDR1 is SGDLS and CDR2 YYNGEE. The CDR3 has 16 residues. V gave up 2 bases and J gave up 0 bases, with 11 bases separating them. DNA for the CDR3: TGTGCCAGCAGCGTGAATAGCGGCGCGAACACCGGGGAGCTGTTTTTT. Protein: CASSVNSGANTGELFF.

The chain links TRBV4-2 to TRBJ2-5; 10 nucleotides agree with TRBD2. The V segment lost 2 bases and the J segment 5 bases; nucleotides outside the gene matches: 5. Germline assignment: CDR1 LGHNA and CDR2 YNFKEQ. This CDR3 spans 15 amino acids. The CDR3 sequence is CASSQRLAGVETQYF. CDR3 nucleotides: TGTGCCAGCAGCCAACGACTAGCGGGTGTGGAGACCCAGTACTTC.

The CDR3, as DNA: TGTGCCAGTAGTACCCCAGGGGGCGGCGAGCAGTACTTC. As protein: CASSTPGGGEQYF. This rearrangement joins TRBV19 to TRBJ2-7; TRBD1 matches 8 bases. The CDR3 is made up of 13 amino acids. Trimming cost V 4 bases and J 6 bases; bases outside gene matches: 5. Germline V gene lookup returns CDR1 LNHDA and CDR2 SQIVND (reference sequence).

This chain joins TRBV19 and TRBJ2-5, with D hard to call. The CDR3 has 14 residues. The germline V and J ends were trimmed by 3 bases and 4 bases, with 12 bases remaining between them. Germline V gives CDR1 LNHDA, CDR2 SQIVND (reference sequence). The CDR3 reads CASSMMANIETQYF. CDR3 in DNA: TGTGCCAGTAGTATGATGGCCAACATAGAGACCCAGTACTTC.

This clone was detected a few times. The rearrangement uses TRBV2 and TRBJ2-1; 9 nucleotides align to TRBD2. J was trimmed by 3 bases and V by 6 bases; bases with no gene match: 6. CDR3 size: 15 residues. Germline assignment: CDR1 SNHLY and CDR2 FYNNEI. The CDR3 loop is CASSLAGAIYNEQFF. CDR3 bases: TGTGCCAGCAGCTTAGCGGGGGCCATCTACAATGAGCAGTTCTTC.

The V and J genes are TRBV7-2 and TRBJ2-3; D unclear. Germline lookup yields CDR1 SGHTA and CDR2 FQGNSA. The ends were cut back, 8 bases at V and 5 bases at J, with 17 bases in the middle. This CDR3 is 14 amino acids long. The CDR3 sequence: CASRTLGPVDTQYF. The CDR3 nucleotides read TGTGCCAGCCGAACCCTGGGCCCGGTAGATACGCAGTATTTT.